The 16 T cell receptor beta chains below all came from one sample that was sequenced in a study of cytomegalovirus exposure and HLA in healthy donors. The PCR ran on 60 Vbeta and 13 Jbeta primers. Libraries were prepared by immunoSEQ multiplex PCR; TCRdb keeps only in-frame clonotypes and omits some of them. Counted here are 170,000 or so clones, about 80% occurring once; the ten biggest clones make up 1.2% to 1.5%. The specimen was PBMCs. The receptors stem from a woman in her thirties in good health and CMV-seropositive.

V is TRBV27 and J is TRBJ2-7, with 10 bases fitting TRBD1. The junction had 3 bases not matched to a gene; V was cut back by 3 bases and J by 4 bases. The CDR3 is 14 residues long. The germline V gene encodes CDR1 MNHEY and CDR2 SMNVEV (reference sequence). Here the CDR3 DNA reads TGTGCCAGCAGTTTGAGGGACAGGGGTTACGAGCAGTACTTC. Its translation is CASSLRDRGYEQYF.

The V call is TRBV29-1, the J call TRBJ2-1; 9 bases are a match to TRBD1. After removal of 8 bases from V and 6 bases from J, the junction contained 14 bases not matched to a gene. Germline values: CDR1 SQVTM, CDR2 ANQGSEA. The CDR3 is 15 residues long. CDR3 nucleotides: TGCAGCCCAACTAAGAGGGGGACAGGGATCAATGAGCAGTTCTTC. Encoded protein: CSPTKRGTGINEQFF.

The V gene is TRBV11-3, the J gene TRBJ1-1, with D possibly being TRBD1 (5 bases). The CDR3 is made up of 15 amino acids. Germline V gives CDR1 SGHNT, CDR2 YENEEA. The ends were cut back, 6 bases at V and 2 bases at J, with 16 bases in the middle. The CDR3: CASRDVAGLNTEAFF. As DNA, the CDR3 is TGTGCCAGCAGGGACGTGGCAGGGTTAAACACTGAAGCTTTCTTT.

V is TRBV27 and J is TRBJ2-3; D possibly corresponds to TRBD2 (5 bases). V was shortened by 6 bases and J by 2 bases, with 12 bases between the two germline ends. The germline gives CDR1 MNHEY, CDR2 SMNVEV (reference sequence). The CDR3 runs 14 residues. CDR3 region: CASSLAPTTDTQYF. In nucleotides, the CDR3 is TGTGCCAGCAGCTTAGCGCCCACCACAGATACGCAGTATTTT.

This chain joins TRBV11-2 and TRBJ2-2; D is unresolved. The length of the CDR3 is 14 residues. Per germline, CDR1 SGHAT and CDR2 FQNNGV. V gave up 4 bases and J gave up 1 base, with 7 bases separating them. The CDR3 DNA sequence: TGTGCCAGCAGCTATATCCTGAACACCGGGGAGCTGTTTTTT. Protein: CASSYILNTGELFF.

The chain combines TRBV11-3 with TRBJ1-3; D is uncertain. This CDR3 spans 15 amino acids. The V end lost 1 base, the J end lost 0 bases, and 7 bases lay between the germline ends. From germline, CDR1 is SGHNT and CDR2 YENEEA. For the CDR3, the DNA is TGTGCCAGCAGCTTAGTTAGCGACTCTGGAAACACCATATATTTT. Its translation is CASSLVSDSGNTIYF.

The CDR3 nucleotides are TGTGCCAGCAGTGAAATCGGGACACTGGGCCACGAGCAGTACTTC. It specifies CASSEIGTLGHEQYF. The chain combines TRBV2 with TRBJ2-7; perhaps TRBD1 as D (6 bases). The germline V and J ends were trimmed by 2 bases and 5 bases, with 16 bases remaining between them. In germline, CDR1 is SNHLY, CDR2 FYNNEI. The CDR3 totals 15 residues. Filled out from reference TRBV2 and TRBJ2-7, the complete variable domain reads EPEVTQTPSHQVTQMGQEVILRCVPISNHLYFYWYRQILGQKVEFLVSFYNNEISEKSEIFDDQFSVERPDGSNFTLKIRSTKLEDSAMYFCASSEIGTLGHEQYFGPGTRLTVT.

The rearrangement links TRBV7-6 to TRBJ2-7; TRBD2 matches at 11 bases. Germline trimming cut 4 bases from V and 4 bases from J; bases unmatched to any gene: 12. This CDR3 has 17 amino acids. CDR1 SGHVS and CDR2 FNYEAQ come from the germline V gene. For the CDR3, the DNA is TGTGCCAGCAGCTCGGGACAGGGTCCTAGCGGGAGGTACGAGCAGTACTTC. Protein sequence: CASSSGQGPSGRYEQYF.

The genes are TRBV6-5 and TRBJ2-5; the match to TRBD2 covers 9 bases. Near its end, the DNA agrees better with TRBJ2-7, so the J call may be wrong. CDR3 length: 14 residues. CDR1 is MNHEY, CDR2 SVGAGI, per germline. The CDR3 DNA follows: TGTGCCAGCAGTCCTTATAGCGGGGGCTACGAGCAGTACTTC. The encoded protein is CASSPYSGGYEQYF.

The V gene is TRBV30, the J gene TRBJ2-5; TRBD2 is a possible D gene (5 bases). Germline CDR1 and CDR2: GTSNPN and SVGIG (reference sequence). The CDR3 covers 16 residues. Trimming removed 5 bases at V and 4 bases at J, with 23 bases between. The CDR3 here is CAWGGSVGPSGETQYF. CDR3 DNA sequence: TGTGCCTGGGGTGGGTCCGTTGGCCCCAGCGGAGAGACCCAGTACTTC.

The chain uses TRBV28 and TRBJ2-1, with 14 positions matching TRBD2. V shed 7 bases, J shed 4 bases, and the junction held 15 bases outside the gene matches. Germline assignment: CDR1 MDHEN and CDR2 SYDVKM. There are 19 residues in the CDR3. The CDR3 sequence: CASTNRPGLAGDWYNEQFF. The CDR3 DNA follows: TGTGCCAGCACCAATCGACCGGGACTAGCGGGAGATTGGTACAATGAGCAGTTCTTC.

This chain joins TRBV5-1 and TRBJ2-5; D may be TRBD1 (6 bases). Germline-derived CDR1 and CDR2 are SGHRS and YFSETQ. Trimming took off 4 bases at V and 5 bases at J, with 18 bases between the two ends. This CDR3 has 15 amino acids. CDR3 sequence reads: CASSRAGERWETQYF. The CDR3 region has the DNA TGCGCCAGCAGCCGCGCAGGGGAGAGGTGGGAGACCCAGTACTTC.

The rearrangement links TRBV5-4 to TRBJ1-2, with 7 bases identical to TRBD1. The germline CDR1 and CDR2 sequences are SGHNT and YYREEE (reference sequence). The V and J ends lost 0 bases and 3 bases, in that order; junction bases with no gene match: 5. CDR3 length: 15 residues. CDR3 region: CASSLDSGTDYGYTF. DNA of the CDR3: TGTGCCAGCAGCTTGGATTCCGGGACAGACTATGGCTACACCTTC.

This clone was found once. This chain joins TRBV19 and TRBJ1-5, with TRBD1 as a possible D gene (6 bases). CDR3 length: 14 amino acids. Germline CDR1 LNHDA, CDR2 SQIVND (reference sequence). Trimming left V 7 bases short and J 6 bases short, with 16 bases between. CDR3 DNA sequence: TGTGCCAGTACGCACACCGGGACAATTCAGCCCCAGCATTTT. Translation gives CASTHTGTIQPQHF.

The chain combines TRBV19 with TRBJ1-4; tentative D call: TRBD1 (5 bases). The CDR3 runs 15 residues. V was clipped by 7 bases and J by 8 bases, with 20 bases between them. Germline-derived CDR1 and CDR2 are LNHDA and SQIVND (reference sequence). The CDR3 loop reads CASTHGAGLEEKLFF. The CDR3 DNA follows: TGTGCCAGTACCCATGGGGCAGGGCTGGAAGAAAAACTGTTTTTT.

The rearrangement uses TRBV4-1 and TRBJ2-6; 8 nucleotides line up with TRBD1. This CDR3 region has 18 residues. V gave up 4 bases and J gave up 0 bases; unmatched junction bases: 8. Per the germline V gene, CDR1 is MGHRA and CDR2 is YSYEKL. The DNA of the CDR3 is TGCGCCAGCAGCCCAGGGCAGGGGGCAAACTCTGGGGCCAACGTCCTGACTTTC. Translating gives CASSPGQGANSGANVLTF.